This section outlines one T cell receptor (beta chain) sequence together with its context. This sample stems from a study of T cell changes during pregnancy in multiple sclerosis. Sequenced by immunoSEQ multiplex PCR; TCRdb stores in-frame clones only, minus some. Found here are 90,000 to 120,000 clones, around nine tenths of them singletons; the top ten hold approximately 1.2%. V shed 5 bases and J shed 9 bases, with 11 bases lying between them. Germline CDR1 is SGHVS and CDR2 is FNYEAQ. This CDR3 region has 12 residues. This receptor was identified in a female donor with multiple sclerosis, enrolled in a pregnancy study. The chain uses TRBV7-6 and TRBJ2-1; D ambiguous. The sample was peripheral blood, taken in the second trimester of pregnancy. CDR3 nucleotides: TGTGCCAGCAGCCCCCTTACGGGTGAGCAGTTCTTC. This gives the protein CASSPLTGEQFF.